This TCR beta chain is from a study of early T cells in non-severe SARS-CoV-2 infection. Study in general: Chains from this unsorted whole-blood bulk RNA could not be paired.

This clonotype was seen repeatedly, ten times or more. Each CDR3 protein gets one entry after TCRdb re-called the 5' RACE reads with MiXCR. The table records tens of thousands of distinct CDR3 sequences, about 15% of them present only once. The material sequenced was whole blood, taken at baseline. The clonotype comes from an adult who was a healthcare worker with PCR-confirmed SARS-CoV-2 infection or an uninfected control (not recorded which).

The chain's CDR3 is CASRTSGGRTDTQYF. The CDR3 DNA is TGTGCCAGCAGGACCTCCGGGGGACGCACAGATACGCAGTATTTT. The chain couples TRBV6-2 or TRBV6-3 to TRBJ2-3, with D possibly matching TRBD2 (6 bases). CDR1 and CDR2 from the germline V gene are MNHEY and SVGEGT. This CDR3 spans 15 amino acids. Trimming shortened V by 6 bases and J by 1 base, and 14 bases separated the two germline ends.